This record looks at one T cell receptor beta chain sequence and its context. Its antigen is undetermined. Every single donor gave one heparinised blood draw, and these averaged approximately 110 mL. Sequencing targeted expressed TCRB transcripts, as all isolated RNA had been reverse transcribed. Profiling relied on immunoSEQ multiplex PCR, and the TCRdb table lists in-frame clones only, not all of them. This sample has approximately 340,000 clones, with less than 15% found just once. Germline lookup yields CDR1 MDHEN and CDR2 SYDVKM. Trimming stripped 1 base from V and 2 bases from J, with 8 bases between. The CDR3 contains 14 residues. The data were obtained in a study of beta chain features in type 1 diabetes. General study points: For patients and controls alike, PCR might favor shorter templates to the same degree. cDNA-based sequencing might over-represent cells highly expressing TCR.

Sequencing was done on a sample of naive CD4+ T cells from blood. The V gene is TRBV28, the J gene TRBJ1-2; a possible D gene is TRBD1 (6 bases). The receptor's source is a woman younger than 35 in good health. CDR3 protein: CASSLSQGNYGYTF. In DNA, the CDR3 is TGTGCCAGCAGTTTATCCCAGGGGAACTATGGCTACACCTTC.